A selection of T cell receptor beta chains follows, all from one sample in a study of beta chain features in type 1 diabetes. Data came from immunoSEQ multiplex PCR; TCRdb stores just in-frame clones and leaves some out. The sample consists of more than 350,000 clones, approximately 10% of them appearing once. Sequenced: naive CD4+ T cells from blood. The receptor set was obtained from a woman aged 18-30 years in good health. CDR3s include the opening cysteine and the closing phenylalanine or tryptophan. Not every row has a clone size; where given, it reads once, few, many or a size class.

length,J,V,size,CDR3
15,TRBJ2-2,TRBV29-1,-,CSARLEGGGTGELFF
14,TRBJ2-2,TRBV5-4,-,CASSSTGVTGELFF
13,TRBJ1-2,TRBV7-3,few,CASSPSPTGEHTF
17,TRBJ2-1,TRBV9,few,CASSANRFGGRYNEQFF
15,TRBJ2-5,TRBV4-2,-,CASSQDQRGQETQYF
15,TRBJ2-3,TRBV9,-,CASSPRLGSTDTQYF
11,TRBJ2-3,TRBV20-1,-,CSATRASTQYF
12,TRBJ2-3,TRBV11-2,few,CASSRPADTQYF
15,TRBJ2-5,TRBV7-8,few,CASSSQQGFEETQYF
15,TRBJ2-1,TRBV19,-,CASSVRLGLGNEQFF
14,TRBJ1-5,TRBV5-1,few,CASSIGTGGQPQHF
16,TRBJ2-2,TRBV28,-,CASSPSDSQNTGELFF
18,TRBJ2-3,TRBV7-9,-,CASSPLRGVPPSTDTQYF
13,TRBJ2-7,TRBV19,-,CASSTERRGEQYF
16,TRBJ2-3,TRBV4-1,-,CASSQGGGGAVDTQYF
18,TRBJ2-4,TRBV21-1,-,CASSKVGFGFIQVNVQYF
14,TRBJ2-7,TRBV9,few,CASSVSLAGYEQYF
14,TRBJ2-5,TRBV2,-,CASSWTFGEETQYF
12,TRBJ2-6,TRBV7-8,few,CASSSGANVLTF
16,TRBJ2-2,TRBV29-1,few,CSVGTSGRWGTGELFF
15,TRBJ2-2,TRBV9,-,CASTRRGHDTGELFF
16,TRBJ1-1,TRBV10-3,-,CAISPLGTKVNTEAFF
15,TRBJ2-3,TRBV9,many,CASSATSGKIDTQYF
13,TRBJ2-3,TRBV6-5,few,CASSLQDEVTQYF
12,TRBJ2-5,TRBV2,-,CASRLGWETQYF
15,TRBJ2-6,TRBV11-2,-,CASRHLTAGANVLTF
10,TRBJ2-1,TRBV2,-,CASKGNEQFF
15,TRBJ2-7,TRBV7-2,few,CASSSQTGPGYEQYF
14,TRBJ1-2,TRBV29-1,-,CSVELGKFNYGYTF
13,TRBJ2-3,TRBV27,-,CASSRTSTDTQYF
15,TRBJ2-3,TRBV4-3,-,CASRPETGRTDTQYF
14,TRBJ2-5,TRBV7-2,-,CASSRRVGLETQYF
15,TRBJ2-5,TRBV5-1,-,CASTLRGFGEETQYF
15,TRBJ1-5,TRBV13,few,CASSLRQGRDQPQHF
14,TRBJ2-1,TRBV30,many,CAWTRGAPYNEQFF
14,TRBJ2-3,TRBV7-7,-,CASSRGLGTDTQYF
15,TRBJ1-1,TRBV4-1,few,CASSPGQGPNTEAFF
16,TRBJ1-6,TRBV4-1,-,CASSQPQAGKGSPLHF
15,TRBJ2-5,TRBV25-1,few,CASSLQGQLQETQYF
15,TRBJ2-1,TRBV13,few,CASSLTQYQYNEQFF
14,TRBJ2-1,TRBV7-3,few,CASSLGTVNNEQFF
13,TRBJ1-1,TRBV14,-,CASSQAGTGYPFF